This T cell receptor (beta chain) was recorded in a study of blood T cells in healthy people across ages. Study-wide points: The study found TCR beta diversity correlated strongly with naive T cell percentage. Age advanced and TCR beta diversity per million T cells fell, roughly linearly.

This clonotype occurred a few times. Its antigen is as yet unknown. The CDR3 length is 14 residues. Trimming removed 3 bases from V and 5 bases from J; junction bases left unmatched: 3. Germline V gene data show CDR1 as KGHSH and CDR2 as LQKENI. A second PCR, run for about 7 to 11 cycles, used a sample-barcoded 5' primer plus a J-beta primer mix. From the 5' RACE reads, TCRdb called clonotypes with MiXCR, one entry per CDR3 protein. This sample has around 1,000,000 distinct CDR3 sequences, with less than 25% found just once. Separately, the same data were catalogued under a study of T cells of mothers and their children.

The source is a girl aged 2 to 10 in good health. The genes are TRBV18 and TRBJ2-3, with 9 positions matching TRBD1. Sequencing was carried out using blood. The CDR3, as DNA: TGTGCCAGCTCACCCGGGACAGGGAAAGATACGCAGTATTTT. Translation: CASSPGTGKDTQYF.